This T cell receptor (beta chain) originates from a study of blood T cells in healthy people across ages. Study outcomes and limitations: CMV infection status of these donors was not known.

Trimming removed 7 bases from V and 2 bases from J, with 16 bases in between. The CDR3 sequence is 14 residues long. Looked up from germline, CDR1 is DFQATT and CDR2 is SNEGSKA (reference sequence). As for this clonotype: The target antigen is unknown.

A second PCR, run for 7 to 11 cycles, used a sample-barcoded 5' primer plus a J-beta primer mix. Through a template-switch adaptor with 12 random nucleotides, each cDNA molecule received a tag. TCRdb re-derived calls from the 5' RACE reads in MiXCR, one entry per CDR3 protein. Found here are roughly 1.5 million distinct CDR3 sequences, about 45% of them singletons; the top ten hold around 4%. At least 6 micrograms of total RNA were extracted per sample. Material for sequencing was blood. The origin of this receptor is a young woman in good health. The chain uses TRBV20-1 and TRBJ2-3; TRBD2 might be the D (6 bases). CDR3 residues: CSVAISGYTDTQYF. Written as DNA, the CDR3 is TGCAGTGTCGCGATTAGCGGATACACAGATACGCAGTATTTT.